This TCR beta chain was profiled in a study of naive and memory T cell subsets. The beta constant-region primer was an equimolar mix of two oligonucleotides covering TRBC1 and TRBC2. The ligated cDNA underwent four PCR rounds using SP2 and nested alpha and beta constant-region primers. TCRdb reanalysed the UMI-ligation and nested PCR reads using MiXCR and keeps one entry per CDR3 protein. The sample has 95,000 to 150,000 distinct CDR3 sequences, over 30% seen once; the top ten hold roughly 0.9%. Germline lookup yields CDR1 DFQATT and CDR2 SNEGSKA (reference sequence). Germline trimming cut 4 bases from V and 0 bases from J; bases unmatched to any gene: 15. This CDR3 region has 19 residues. Overnight CMV lysate stimulation of fresh PBMCs defined donor CMV status by CD4+ IFNgamma. Cells stained for CD3, CD4, CD8, CD45RA, CD27 and viability were sorted into four CD45RA/CD27 subsets.

The genes are TRBV20-1 and TRBJ2-1; TRBD2 aligns across 10 bases. Sequencing was done on a sample of central memory CD4+ T cells from blood. The TCR comes from a human donor in good health. As DNA, the CDR3 is TGCAGTGCTACCACCGGGACTAGCGTCCTGAGAGGCTCCTACAATGAGCAGTTCTTC. Amino acids: CSATTGTSVLRGSYNEQFF.